Below, one T cell receptor (beta chain) is given with its context. The antigen remains unidentified. The length of the CDR3 is 12 residues. CDR1 is MNHEY, CDR2 SMNVEV, per germline (reference sequence). V was trimmed by 8 bases and J by 6 bases, leaving 10 bases between them. This record comes from a study of somatic mutations in cytotoxic T cells in rheumatoid arthritis. Notes on the study in general: Statistical analysis of the slight TRBV07 underrepresentation in rheumatoid arthritis patients did not adjust for multiple comparisons.

Method: immunoSEQ multiplex PCR; TCRdb's copy keeps in-frame clones and lacks some. Of 15,000 to 20,000 clones listed, about four fifths are singletons. This receptor was obtained from an adult with rheumatoid arthritis. The sequenced material came from CD8+ T cells sorted from blood. The chain carries TRBV27 and TRBJ2-2; TRBD2 might be the D (6 bases). The CDR3 here is CASRGEAGELFF. The CDR3 DNA sequence: TGTGCCAGCCGCGGGGAAGCCGGGGAGCTGTTTTTT.